In this sample, the clone carrying this TCR beta chain turned up a few times. Its antigen is as yet unknown. A J-beta primer mix and a sample-barcoded 5' primer were used in a second PCR of roughly 7 to 12 cycles. Via MiXCR, TCRdb re-called the 5' RACE reads, giving one row per CDR3 protein. The sample carries over a million distinct CDR3 sequences, 20% to 25% recorded once. The data were obtained in a study of blood T cells in healthy people across ages. Germline lookup yields CDR1 PRHDT and CDR2 FYEKMQ (reference sequence). The V end was cut by 1 base, the J end by 8 bases, with 14 bases between. The CDR3 consists of 14 residues. Findings of the study overall: TCR beta diversity was tightly associated with the proportion of naive T cells.

The same sample was also used in a study of T cells of mothers and their children. That paper adds: At a rate of approximately 1.4 ug per 15 ul, cDNA synthesis received all of the extracted RNA. Related and unrelated pairs show similar thymic shaping of TCR recombination output. Overlap measured in related mother-child pairs was slightly, non-significantly higher than in unrelated pairs.

The clonotype comes from a girl aged 2 to 9 in good health. V is TRBV13 and J is TRBJ1-2, with a tentative D call TRBD1 (6 bases). The material sequenced was blood. The CDR3 loop reads CASSLEEGDKGYTF. The CDR3 DNA reads as TGTGCCAGCAGCTTAGAGGAGGGGGATAAAGGCTACACCTTC.